This T cell receptor (beta chain) was profiled in a study of TIL therapy for anti-PD-1-resistant metastatic lung cancer. Time point in this sample: pre-treatment sample, taken before nivolumab and TIL therapy. Findings and limits, study-wide: Patients were highly selected, enriched for treatment-naive, never-smoker and oncogene-addicted cases.

The CDR3 has 14 amino acids. Germline-derived CDR1 and CDR2 are KGHSH and LQKENI. Trimming pared 5 bases from V and 6 bases from J, leaving 14 bases between. Details on this clone: Its antigen is not known.

The libraries were made with immunoSEQ v3. Sequenced by immunoSEQ multiplex PCR; TCRdb stores in-frame clones only, minus some. The sample lists some 45,000 clones, 65% to 90% occurring once. Material: blood, obtained at baseline. The receptor comes from a person aged 25-80 years with non-small cell lung cancer. This sequence joins TRBV18 and TRBJ2-1, with D uncertain. CDR3 in amino acids: CASSTDLKGNEQFF. The CDR3 bases are TGTGCCAGCTCAACGGACCTAAAGGGCAATGAGCAGTTCTTC.